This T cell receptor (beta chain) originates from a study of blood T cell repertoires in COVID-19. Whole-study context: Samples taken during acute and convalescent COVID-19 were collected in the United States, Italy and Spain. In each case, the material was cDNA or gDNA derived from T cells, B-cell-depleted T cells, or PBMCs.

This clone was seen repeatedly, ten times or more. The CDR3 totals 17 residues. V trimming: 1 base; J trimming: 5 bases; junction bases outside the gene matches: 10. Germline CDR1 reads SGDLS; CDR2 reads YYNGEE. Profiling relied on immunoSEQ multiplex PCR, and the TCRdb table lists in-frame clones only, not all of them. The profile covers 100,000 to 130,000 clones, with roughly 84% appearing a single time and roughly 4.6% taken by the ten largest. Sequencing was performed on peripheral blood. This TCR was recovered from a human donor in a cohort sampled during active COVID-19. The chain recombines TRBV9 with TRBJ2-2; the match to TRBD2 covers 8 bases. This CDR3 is CASSVRQAGAVTGELFF. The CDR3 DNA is TGTGCCAGCAGCGTAAGGCAAGCGGGAGCGGTAACCGGGGAGCTGTTTTTT.